Many counts were recorded for the clone carrying this TCR beta chain. Its antigen is undetermined. This record belongs to a study of T cell repertoires in cytomegalovirus infection. Study-wide context: HLA-C-restricted CMV epitopes, recently identified, and well-studied HLA-B-restricted ones were used by the study. Indications came from public TCR beta signatures; they pointed to CMV infection and to a matching HLA type.

TCRdb re-called the reads with MiXCR, one entry per CDR3 protein. The sample includes about 920,000 distinct CDR3 sequences, about a third of them seen just once. This CDR3 has 16 amino acids. Germline V CDR1 and CDR2: SGHTA, FQGNSA. V dropped 0 bases and J dropped 0; count of bases not matched to a gene: 4. Study observations and caveats: Predominance within the ex vivo response was attributable to HLA-C-restricted CMV-specific TCR beta clonotypes. The study identified carriers of CMV plus the relevant HLA from cumulative public TCR beta family frequency.

This rearrangement joins TRBV7-2 to TRBJ2-5; 7 nucleotides line up with TRBD2. The receptor was derived from a human donor in good health (CMV status not recorded). Some clones in this sample may be carry-over from other donors' samples. The material sequenced was cultured CD8+ T cells from PBMCs, taken from culture after CMV antigen stimulation. CDR3 in DNA: TGTGCCAGCAGCTTAGCCGGGCGGGGGTACCAAGAGACCCAGTACTTC. Its translation is CASSLAGRGYQETQYF.